The next 18 T cell receptor beta chains were all read from a single sample in a study of blood T cell repertoires in COVID-19 (dated by TCRdb to about 2020). The library was prepared using the immunoSEQ multiplex PCR assay. The table was pulled from immuneACCESS by TCRdb, which kept in-frame rearrangements only. Such tables lose some clones; where checked, under half of the loss comes from unresolved V genes, and the rest has no known cause. The sample table records about 440,000 clones; more than 70% of these occur just once. Of the sample, about 12% is held by the ten largest clones. Sequencing used peripheral blood. Receptor source: a woman between 50 and 59 years old with COVID-19, enrolled during active disease.

This clone was counted only a few times. The genes are TRBV7-9 and TRBJ2-7; 8 bases line up with TRBD1. The germline V gene has CDR1 SEHNR and CDR2 FQNEAQ (reference sequence). This CDR3 has 15 amino acids. Trimming removed 5 bases from V and 3 bases from J; junction bases left unmatched: 9. CDR3 in amino acids: CASSPLTGANYEQYF. In nucleotides, the CDR3 is TGTGCCAGCAGCCCCCTGACAGGGGCCAACTACGAGCAGTACTTC.

This clone was detected only once. The rearrangement uses TRBV19 and TRBJ2-7; D might be TRBD1 (5 bases). Germline lookup yields CDR1 LNHDA and CDR2 SQIVND (reference sequence). Trimming shortened V by 10 bases and J by 3 bases, and 16 bases separated the two germline ends. CDR3 size: 13 residues. The CDR3: CATSWGSSYEQYF. CDR3 in DNA: TGTGCCACCTCATGGGGCTCCAGCTACGAGCAGTACTTC. Full variable domain (outside the CDR3, taken from reference TRBV19 and TRBJ2-7): DGGITQSPKYLFRKEGQNVTLSCEQNLNHDAMYWYRQDPGQGLRLIYYSQIVNDFQKGDIAEGYSVSREKKESFPLTVTSAQKNPTAFYLCATSWGSSYEQYFGPGTRLTVT.

The chain has TRBV11-2 and TRBJ1-2, with 7 bases matching TRBD1. This CDR3 contains 14 residues. The junction had 7 bases not matched to a gene; V was cut back by 8 bases and J by 1 base. Germline lookup yields CDR1 SGHAT and CDR2 FQNNGV. The CDR3: CASRPGGLNYGYTF. The CDR3 DNA reads as TGTGCCAGCCGGCCAGGGGGACTTAACTATGGCTACACCTTC.

This chain links TRBV9 with TRBJ1-1, with 8 bases matching TRBD1. The CDR3 is 14 amino acids. The trim removed 3 bases at V and 1 base at J, leaving 2 bases unmatched. Germline CDR1 SGDLS, CDR2 YYNGEE. In DNA form, the CDR3 reads TGTGCCAGCAGCGCCAGGGGGCAGAACACTGAAGCTTTCTTT. Protein: CASSARGQNTEAFF.

The chain employs TRBV30 and TRBJ2-5; possible D gene TRBD2, 7 bases. Trimming cost V 2 bases and J 4 bases, with 11 bases left between them. The germline V gene encodes CDR1 GTSNPN and CDR2 SVGIG (reference sequence). This CDR3 comprises 13 residues. The CDR3 nucleotides are TGTGCCTGGAGTCCGGGGGGCCGAGAGACCCAGTACTTC. Translated, it gives CAWSPGGRETQYF. Complete variable domain (other parts from reference TRBV30 and TRBJ2-5): SQTIHQWPATLVQPVGSPLSLECTVEGTSNPNLYWYRQAAGRGLQLLFYSVGIGQISSEVPQNLSASRPQDRQFILSSKKLLLSDSGFYLCAWSPGGRETQYFGPGTRLLVL.

The rearrangement uses TRBV25-1 and TRBJ2-3; 11 nucleotides match TRBD2. The germline gives CDR1 MGHDK, CDR2 SYGVNS. The CDR3 totals 15 residues. V shed 3 bases and J 1 base; nucleotides not matched to a gene: 0. The CDR3 nucleotides are TGTGCCAGCAGTGAGACTAGCGGGGGCACAGATACGCAGTATTTT. Its translation is CASSETSGGTDTQYF.

The table lists this clone with a count of one. The chain employs TRBV7-7 and TRBJ2-3, with D hard to call. Trimming pared 5 bases from V and 4 bases from J, leaving 13 bases between. The length of the CDR3 is 14 residues. Per the germline V gene, CDR1 is SSHAT and CDR2 is FNYEAQ (reference sequence). The CDR3, as DNA: TGTGCCAGCAGCCCCCTCAGGTTATCAGATACGCAGTATTTT. This encodes CASSPLRLSDTQYF.

The rearrangement links TRBV3-1 (or the pseudogene TRBV3-2) to TRBJ2-5, with D perhaps TRBD1 (6 bases). Trimming removed 4 bases from V and 2 bases from J, with 20 bases in between. The CDR3 length is 17 residues. From germline, CDR1 is LGHDT and CDR2 YNNKEL (reference sequence). The CDR3 DNA reads as TGTGCCAGCAGCCCCCACGGAGGTACAGGGTCACAAGAGACCCAGTACTTC. Translating it yields CASSPHGGTGSQETQYF.

V usage is TRBV7-9 and J usage is TRBJ1-1, with 12 positions matching TRBD1. This CDR3 has 14 amino acids. Germline loops: CDR1 SEHNR, CDR2 FQNEAQ (reference sequence). V gave up 8 bases and J gave up 4 bases; unmatched junction bases: 5. CDR3 residues: CASSPGQGATEAFF. The CDR3, as DNA: TGTGCCAGCTCCCCGGGACAGGGGGCCACTGAAGCTTTCTTT.

This chain links TRBV27 with TRBJ1-6; D remains unclear. The germline gives CDR1 MNHEY, CDR2 SMNVEV (reference sequence). The length of the CDR3 is 12 residues. V was trimmed by 6 bases and J by 14 bases, leaving 14 bases between them. This CDR3 is CASSHPKSALHF. CDR3 coding DNA: TGTGCCAGCAGCCACCCTAAAAGTGCCCTCCACTTT.

CDR3 in amino acids: CASSKATSDTREQFF. As DNA, the CDR3 is TGTGCCAGTAGTAAGGCGACTAGCGATACGCGTGAGCAGTTCTTC. The chain uses TRBV19 and TRBJ2-1; 8 bases align to TRBD2. Germline loops: CDR1 LNHDA, CDR2 SQIVND (reference sequence). V lost 4 bases and J lost 9; bases outside the gene matches: 11. CDR3 length equals 15 residues. The full variable domain, completed using reference TRBV19 and TRBJ2-1, is DGGITQSPKYLFRKEGQNVTLSCEQNLNHDAMYWYRQDPGQGLRLIYYSQIVNDFQKGDIAEGYSVSREKKESFPLTVTSAQKNPTAFYLCASSKATSDTREQFFGPGTRLTVL.

The chain recombines TRBV12-3 or TRBV12-4 with TRBJ2-1, with D uncertain. Trimming left V 6 bases short and J 14 bases short, with 14 bases between. This CDR3 region has 11 residues. DNA for the CDR3: TGTGCCAGCAGCGCCGGGTCTTTTGAGTTCTTC. As protein: CASSAGSFEFF.

In its sample, this clone was seen many times. This chain connects TRBV29-1 to TRBJ1-1; D call uncertain. The ends were cut back, 6 bases at V and 8 bases at J, with 10 bases in the middle. Germline CDR1 and CDR2: SQVTM and ANQGSEA. The CDR3 runs to 10 residues. This CDR3 reads CSVTNVEAFF. In nucleotides, the CDR3 is TGCAGCGTGACTAATGTGGAAGCTTTCTTT.

Here the CDR3 DNA reads TGTGCCAGCAGCCCTATACAGGGGGAAAAACTGTTTTTT. This translates into CASSPIQGEKLFF. The chain is built from TRBV5-4 and TRBJ1-4, with 7 nucleotides matching TRBD1. Germline-derived CDR1 and CDR2 are SGHNT and YYREEE (reference sequence). Losses at the gene ends were 4 bases for V and 8 bases for J; bases not matched to a gene: 5. The CDR3 loop spans 13 amino acids.

The chain couples TRBV11-2 to TRBJ2-5; TRBD2 matches at 7 bases. Trimming took 3 bases from V and 2 from J; bases not matched to a gene: 3. CDR1 and CDR2 from the germline V gene are SGHAT and FQNNGV. This CDR3 spans 14 amino acids. CDR3 in amino acids: CASSFPSGQETQYF. CDR3 in DNA: TGTGCCAGCAGCTTCCCTAGCGGTCAAGAGACCCAGTACTTC.

This sequence joins TRBV11-2 and TRBJ2-3, with 10 bases aligning to TRBD2. CDR3 size: 16 residues. The ends lost 5 bases at V and 5 bases at J; junction bases unmatched: 10. Germline V gene sequence: CDR1 SGHAT, CDR2 FQNNGV. CDR3 loop: CASSPTAGGRGDTQYF. Here the CDR3 DNA reads TGTGCCAGCAGCCCCACAGCGGGGGGGCGGGGAGATACGCAGTATTTT.

The chain links TRBV2 to TRBJ1-1, with D maybe TRBD1 (5 bases). Germline CDR1 reads SNHLY; CDR2 reads FYNNEI. The CDR3 is 14 amino acids. Between the trimmed V and J ends, which lost 7 bases and 2 bases, there was a span of 14 bases. CDR3 coding DNA: TGTGCCAGCACCACGGAGGGGCCTAACACTGAAGCTTTCTTT. It codes for CASTTEGPNTEAFF.

This clone was seen only once. The V gene is TRBV19, the J gene TRBJ1-1; D remains ambiguous. From germline, CDR1 is LNHDA and CDR2 SQIVND (reference sequence). The CDR3 extends over 13 amino acids. Trimming left V 4 bases short and J 2 bases short, with 8 bases between. The CDR3 protein is CASSTGYNTEAFF. The CDR3 nucleotides read TGTGCCAGTAGTACCGGGTACAACACTGAAGCTTTCTTT.